Below are 29 T cell receptor beta chains sequenced from a single sample in a study of OX40 agonist ivuxolimab in advanced cancers. Repertoires were generated with immunoSEQ multiplex PCR, while TCRdb's copy carries only in-frame clones and drops some. Of 90,000 or so clones listed, roughly nine tenths are singletons. The sample in question was CD4+ or CD8+ T cells sorted from blood, obtained in a trial of the OX40 agonist ivuxolimab. Source of these receptors: an adult with an advanced solid tumor such as melanoma, head and neck, liver or kidney cancer.

In nucleotides, the CDR3 is TGTGCCAGCAGCCACCCGGGACTAGGGGACGAGCAGTACTTC. Amino acids: CASSHPGLGDEQYF. V and J are TRBV14 and TRBJ2-7, with 8 bases lining up with TRBD2. V shed 3 bases, J shed 5 bases, and the junction held 6 bases outside the gene matches. The CDR3 contains 14 residues. The germline V gene has CDR1 SGHDN and CDR2 FVKESK.

The chain carries TRBV27 and TRBJ1-3; D is unresolved. Germline loops: CDR1 MNHEY, CDR2 SMNVEV (reference sequence). CDR3 length: 15 residues. Trimming removed 2 bases from V and 4 bases from J, with 12 bases in between. CDR3 nucleotide sequence: TGTGCCAGCAGTTTAACGGCTGACCTAGGAAACACCATATATTTT. Translated, it gives CASSLTADLGNTIYF.

This chain joins TRBV5-1 and TRBJ1-4; D is possibly TRBD1 (6 bases). Germline V gene data show CDR1 as SGHRS and CDR2 as YFSETQ. The CDR3 length is 15 residues. V was clipped by 7 bases and J by 9 bases, with 22 bases between them. The CDR3 DNA reads as TGCGCCAGCGCGATTACCGGGACGGGACATCAAAAACTGTTTTTT. Encoded protein: CASAITGTGHQKLFF.

The chain joins TRBV6-5 to TRBJ1-2; D is unclear. Germline CDR1 is MNHEY and CDR2 is SVGAGI. This CDR3 contains 12 residues. The V end lost 0 bases, the J end lost 6 bases, and 5 bases lay between the germline ends. CDR3 in amino acids: CASSYSHDGYTF. The CDR3 bases are TGTGCCAGCAGTTACTCGCACGATGGCTACACCTTC.

The chain has TRBV28 and TRBJ1-4, with 11 bases fitting TRBD1. The CDR3 is made up of 18 amino acids. Per germline, CDR1 MDHEN and CDR2 SYDVKM. V shed 4 bases and J 7 bases; nucleotides not matched to a gene: 14. DNA for the CDR3: TGTGCCAGCAGTTCTTCACCGGGACAGGGGGTGCGTGGTGAAAAACTGTTTTTT. This encodes CASSSSPGQGVRGEKLFF.

This chain links TRBV18 with TRBJ1-2, with unresolved D. Trimming cost V 3 bases and J 4 bases, with 12 bases left between them. The germline gives CDR1 KGHSH, CDR2 LQKENI. The CDR3 has 14 residues. The CDR3: CASSPGGGIYGYTF. CDR3 DNA sequence: TGTGCCAGCTCACCCGGTGGAGGGATCTATGGCTACACCTTC.

This sequence joins TRBV7-2 and TRBJ2-1; 14 bases agree with TRBD2. This CDR3 is 14 amino acids long. CDR1 is SGHTA, CDR2 FQGNSA, per germline. Unmatched junction bases numbered 0, after V lost 1 base and J lost 10 bases. The DNA of the CDR3 is TGTGCCAGCAGCTTAGGGACTAGCGGGGGGGAGCAGTTCTTC. Encoded protein: CASSLGTSGGEQFF.

The chain recombines TRBV2 with TRBJ2-2; 11 nucleotides match TRBD1. J was trimmed by 4 bases and V by 7 bases; bases with no gene match: 5. The CDR3 totals 15 residues. CDR1 and CDR2 from the germline V gene are SNHLY and FYNNEI. CDR3 amino acids: CASIEGQGGTGELFF. The CDR3 DNA sequence: TGTGCCAGCATCGAGGGACAGGGGGGCACCGGGGAGCTGTTTTTT. Full variable domain (missing parts from reference TRBV2 and TRBJ2-2): EPEVTQTPSHQVTQMGQEVILRCVPISNHLYFYWYRQILGQKVEFLVSFYNNEISEKSEIFDDQFSVERPDGSNFTLKIRSTKLEDSAMYFCASIEGQGGTGELFFGEGSRLTVL.

The chain employs TRBV19 and TRBJ1-5; D possibly corresponds to TRBD1 (6 bases). V lost 3 bases and J lost 4, with 13 bases in between. Germline assignment: CDR1 LNHDA and CDR2 SQIVND (reference sequence). This CDR3 is 15 amino acids long. Written as DNA, the CDR3 is TGTGCCAGTAGTATTTCAAGGGGGTGGAATCAGCCCCAGCATTTT. This codes for CASSISRGWNQPQHF.

This chain connects TRBV28 to TRBJ1-2; a weak D match, TRBD1 (6 bases). Trimming removed 8 bases from V and 3 bases from J, with 13 bases in between. The CDR3 runs 13 residues. Per the germline V gene, CDR1 is MDHEN and CDR2 is SYDVKM. The chain's CDR3 is CASVEGGDYGYTF. The CDR3 DNA sequence: TGTGCCAGCGTGGAGGGGGGGGACTATGGCTACACCTTC.

The rearrangement joins TRBV19 to TRBJ2-7; TRBD1 is a possible D gene (5 bases). This CDR3 region has 14 residues. Deletions cut 3 bases from V and 5 bases from J, with 14 bases between. The V gene's germline CDR1 is LNHDA and CDR2 SQIVND (reference sequence). CDR3 residues: CASSIQGSKNEQYF. The CDR3 DNA sequence: TGTGCCAGTAGTATTCAGGGTTCCAAGAACGAGCAGTACTTC.

The rearrangement uses TRBV5-1 and TRBJ1-1; possible D gene TRBD1, 6 bases. Trimming shortened V by 4 bases and J by 1 base, and 14 bases separated the two germline ends. CDR1 is SGHRS and CDR2 is YFSETQ in the germline V gene. The CDR3 is 15 residues long. The CDR3 spells CASSPGQWGNTEAFF. The DNA for the CDR3 is TGCGCCAGCAGCCCCGGACAGTGGGGGAACACTGAAGCTTTCTTT.

The chain joins TRBV19 to TRBJ2-3; D perhaps matches TRBD1 (6 bases). There are 15 residues in the CDR3. CDR1 LNHDA and CDR2 SQIVND come from the germline V gene (reference sequence). Deletions cut 3 bases from V and 2 bases from J, with 12 bases between. The CDR3 coding sequence is TGTGCCAGTAGTATCGGGCAGGGGCCCACAGATACGCAGTATTTT. This codes for CASSIGQGPTDTQYF.

The chain recombines TRBV18 with TRBJ2-2; TRBD1 matches 9 bases. V trimming: 0 bases; J trimming: 0 bases; junction bases outside the gene matches: 2. Germline V lookup: CDR1 KGHSH, CDR2 LQKENI. The CDR3 has 17 amino acids. CDR3 region: CASSPPGQGSNTGELFF. The CDR3 bases are TGTGCCAGCTCACCACCGGGACAGGGTTCGAACACCGGGGAGCTGTTTTTT.

The chain is built from TRBV5-4 and TRBJ1-1; TRBD1 matches 9 bases. The CDR3 is 15 residues long. J gave up 5 bases and V 5 bases, and 10 bases lay outside the gene matches. Germline CDR1 is SGHNT and CDR2 is YYREEE (reference sequence). CDR3 protein: CASSPTGQGRTEAFF. CDR3 nucleotides: TGTGCCAGCAGTCCTACAGGACAGGGGAGAACTGAAGCTTTCTTT.

V and J are TRBV7-8 and TRBJ2-7, with a possible D match to TRBD2 (6 bases). This CDR3 contains 16 residues. Germline loops: CDR1 SGHVS, CDR2 FQNEAQ. The V end was cut by 1 base, the J end by 2 bases, with 15 bases between. The CDR3 DNA reads TGTGCCAGCAGCTTAGGGGCGGCTAGCGTTACCTACGAGCAGTACTTC. Its translation is CASSLGAASVTYEQYF. Filled out from reference TRBV7-8 and TRBJ2-7, the complete variable domain reads GAGVSQSPRYKVAKRGQDVALRCDPISGHVSLFWYQQALGQGPEFLTYFQNEAQLDKSGLPSDRFFAERPEGSVSTLKIQRTQQEDSAVYLCASSLGAASVTYEQYFGPGTRLTVT.

This clone was detected only once. The rearrangement joins TRBV27 to TRBJ1-5; 7 bases are shared with TRBD1. Germline-derived CDR1 and CDR2 are MNHEY and SMNVEV (reference sequence). The V segment lost 4 bases and the J segment 4 bases; nucleotides outside the gene matches: 7. This CDR3 is built from 15 residues. CDR3 in DNA: TGTGCCAGCAGTTCACAGGGGATGGGTAATCAGCCCCAGCATTTT. It yields the protein CASSSQGMGNQPQHF.

The V and J genes are TRBV27 and TRBJ2-2, with unresolved D. The CDR3 covers 15 residues. Deletions cut 2 bases from V and 4 bases from J, with 11 bases between. Germline lookup yields CDR1 MNHEY and CDR2 SMNVEV (reference sequence). CDR3 loop: CASSLNGPVTGELFF. The CDR3 nucleotides are TGTGCCAGCAGTTTAAACGGGCCTGTCACCGGGGAGCTGTTTTTT.

This chain joins TRBV6-1 and TRBJ2-1, with D perhaps TRBD2 (6 bases). The length of the CDR3 is 14 residues. Germline values: CDR1 MNHNS, CDR2 SASEGT. V was trimmed by 6 bases and J by 9 bases, leaving 18 bases between them. CDR3: CASSSLEWRGEQFF. CDR3 DNA: TGTGCCAGCAGCTCCCTTGAGTGGCGGGGTGAGCAGTTCTTC.

The rearrangement links TRBV4-3 to TRBJ2-7; D unresolved. CDR3 length equals 13 residues. V was pared by 1 base and J by 1 base, with 5 bases between. Germline lookup yields CDR1 LGHNA and CDR2 YSLEER. The CDR3 DNA reads as TGCGCCAGCAGCCAAGTCAGGTCCTACGAGCAGTACTTC. Its protein is CASSQVRSYEQYF.

The V gene is TRBV28, the J gene TRBJ1-5; D call uncertain. The ends were cut back, 2 bases at V and 3 bases at J, with 8 bases in the middle. Germline CDR1 is MDHEN and CDR2 is SYDVKM. The CDR3 extends over 14 amino acids. The CDR3 sequence is CASSLRSYNQPQHF. DNA for the CDR3: TGTGCCAGCAGTTTACGATCTTACAATCAGCCCCAGCATTTT.

The rearrangement links TRBV7-6 to TRBJ2-4; D might be TRBD2 (6 bases). Germline V lookup: CDR1 SGHVS, CDR2 FNYEAQ. V was cut by 3 bases and J by 1 base, with 10 bases left in between. This CDR3 has 15 amino acids. CDR3 loop: CASSLEGSAKNIQYF. CDR3 sequence (DNA): TGTGCCAGCAGCTTGGAGGGGTCGGCCAAAAACATTCAGTACTTC.

The chain carries TRBV7-9 and TRBJ2-6; D is unresolved. Germline CDR1 and CDR2: SEHNR and FQNEAQ (reference sequence). Trimming pared 3 bases from V and 0 bases from J, leaving 3 bases between. The CDR3 is made up of 14 amino acids. In DNA form, the CDR3 reads TGTGCCAGCAGCTTGGGCTCTGGGGCCAACGTCCTGACTTTC. Its protein is CASSLGSGANVLTF.

The rearrangement uses TRBV28 and TRBJ2-1; D gene ambiguous. The CDR3 contains 12 residues. Trimming stripped 10 bases from V and 9 bases from J, with 16 bases between. The germline V gene has CDR1 MDHEN and CDR2 SYDVKM. CDR3 bases: TGTGCCACCTACAATCTGCCGGGTGAGCAGTTCTTC. It codes for CATYNLPGEQFF.

The chain uses TRBV6-5 and TRBJ2-2; the D gene is possibly TRBD2 (6 bases). The CDR3 sequence is 15 residues long. Trimming pared 7 bases from V and 0 bases from J, leaving 12 bases between. Germline CDR1 and CDR2: MNHEY and SVGAGI. The CDR3: CASTTSGPNTGELFF. The CDR3 coding sequence is TGTGCCAGCACTACCAGCGGGCCGAACACCGGGGAGCTGTTTTTT.

The chain has TRBV6-6 and TRBJ1-3; D not certain. Between the trimmed V and J ends, which lost 5 bases and 0 bases, there was a span of 11 bases. Germline lookup yields CDR1 MNHNY and CDR2 SVGAGI (reference sequence). The CDR3 has 15 amino acids. CDR3 sequence reads: CASSNSDISGNTIYF. CDR3 nucleotides: TGTGCCAGCAGTAATAGTGACATCTCTGGAAACACCATATATTTT.

The chain joins TRBV9 to TRBJ2-7; TRBD2 matches at 7 bases. The germline V gene encodes CDR1 SGDLS and CDR2 YYNGEE. The CDR3 is made up of 15 amino acids. The V gene end was trimmed by 3 bases and the J gene end by 0 bases; junction bases not matched to a gene: 6. CDR3 amino acids: CASSGRLADSYEQYF. CDR3 DNA sequence: TGTGCCAGCAGCGGAAGGCTAGCGGACTCCTACGAGCAGTACTTC. The full variable domain, its missing parts supplied by reference TRBV9 and TRBJ2-7, is DSGVTQTPKHLITATGQRVTLRCSPRSGDLSVYWYQQSLDQGLQFLIQYYNGEERAKGNILERFSAQQFPDLHSELNLSSLELGDSALYFCASSGRLADSYEQYFGPGTRLTVT.

This chain joins TRBV28 and TRBJ1-2; D is perhaps TRBD1 (6 bases). The CDR3 extends over 15 amino acids. Germline CDR1 MDHEN, CDR2 SYDVKM. V was clipped by 3 bases and J by 2 bases, with 13 bases between them. This CDR3 is CASSLGGFSNYGYTF. DNA of the CDR3: TGTGCCAGCAGTTTGGGGGGCTTTTCGAACTATGGCTACACCTTC.

The V gene is TRBV18, the J gene TRBJ2-3; 7 positions match TRBD2. CDR3 length: 16 amino acids. The V and J ends lost 4 bases and 3 bases, in that order; junction bases with no gene match: 10. The V gene's germline CDR1 is KGHSH and CDR2 LQKENI. The CDR3 DNA sequence: TGTGCCAGCTCACTCTACCCGGGAGGAGGGACAGATACGCAGTATTTT. This codes for CASSLYPGGGTDTQYF.